The 24 T cell receptor beta chains below were found in one sample sequenced in a study of response to subunit inactivated influenza vaccine. Using its own MiXCR run on the RT-PCR reads, TCRdb lists one record per CDR3 protein. The data show 550,000 to 800,000 distinct CDR3 sequences, about 15% seen once. The source material was PBMCs from blood, sampled roughly 12 days after vaccination. The source of these receptors is a man between 45 and 60 years old who received an inactivated influenza vaccine.

This clonotype came up a few times. The rearrangement uses TRBV2 and TRBJ2-1; D possibly corresponds to TRBD2 (6 bases). V lost 2 bases and J lost 0, with 11 bases in between. CDR1 is SNHLY, CDR2 FYNNEI, per germline. The CDR3 spans 16 residues. CDR3 loop: CASSERADYSYNEQFF. The CDR3 bases are TGTGCCAGCAGTGAACGAGCGGACTACTCCTACAATGAGCAGTTCTTC.

This clonotype was seen a handful of times. V usage is TRBV7-9 and J usage is TRBJ2-1; 7 bases map to TRBD1. In germline, CDR1 is SEHNR, CDR2 FQNEAQ (reference sequence). With V trimmed by 4 bases and J by 8 bases, 2 bases remained unmatched. The length of the CDR3 is 12 residues. CDR3 residues: CASSSTGYEQFF. The CDR3 DNA reads as TGTGCCAGCAGCTCGACAGGGTATGAGCAGTTCTTC. Full variable domain (remainder filled in from reference TRBV7-9 and TRBJ2-1): DTGVSQNPRHKITKRGQNVTFRCDPISEHNRLYWYRQTLGQGPEFLTYFQNEAQLEKSRLLSDRFSAERPKGSFSTLEIQRTEQGDSAMYLCASSSTGYEQFFGPGTRLTVL.

This chain uses TRBV7-2 with TRBJ2-3; the D gene is possibly TRBD2 (7 bases). Germline V lookup: CDR1 SGHTA, CDR2 FQGNSA. Trimming took 0 bases from V and 4 from J, leaving 17 bases between them. The CDR3 sequence is 17 residues long. CDR3 in DNA: TGTGCCAGCAGCTTAGCGCAGGTGGGGGGGCGGTCAGATACGCAGTATTTT. This translates into CASSLAQVGGRSDTQYF.

There are many counts of this clonotype. The genes are TRBV28 and TRBJ1-6, with TRBD1 matching 10 bases. V shed 3 bases and J 4 bases; nucleotides not matched to a gene: 12. CDR3 size: 19 residues. Per the germline V gene, CDR1 is MDHEN and CDR2 is SYDVKM. The CDR3 loop is CASSFGLLQGQGYNSPLHF. CDR3 nucleotides: TGTGCCAGCAGTTTCGGGCTCCTTCAGGGACAGGGGTATAATTCACCCCTCCACTTT.

This clonotype was found a few times. The rearrangement links TRBV10-2 to TRBJ2-1; D remains ambiguous. The CDR3 contains 14 residues. V dropped 0 bases and J dropped 4 bases, with 7 bases sitting between them. Germline V gene lookup returns CDR1 WSHSY and CDR2 SAAADI. The CDR3 coding sequence is TGCGCCAGCAGTGAGTCGTTAGGGTACAATGAGCAGTTCTTC. Translation gives CASSESLGYNEQFF.

This clonotype was seen more than once but under ten times. The CDR3 is CSVEERDGGNYEQYF. The CDR3 DNA reads as TGCAGCGTTGAAGAGAGGGACGGGGGGAATTACGAGCAGTACTTC. The chain employs TRBV29-1 and TRBJ2-7; TRBD2 matches at 7 bases. The CDR3 has 15 residues. V shed 0 bases and J 4 bases; nucleotides not matched to a gene: 9. CDR1 SQVTM and CDR2 ANQGSEA come from the germline V gene.

The rearrangement uses TRBV5-1 and TRBJ1-2, with TRBD1 as a possible D gene (6 bases). V was trimmed by 2 bases and J by 6 bases, leaving 14 bases between them. CDR3 size: 14 residues. Germline lookup yields CDR1 SGHRS and CDR2 YFSETQ. CDR3 in DNA: TGCGCCAGCAGCTTACTACAGGGATCAGATGGCTACACCTTC. Protein sequence: CASSLLQGSDGYTF.

This CDR3 reads CASTLGSPSSGNTIYF. DNA for the CDR3: TGTGCCAGCACCTTGGGCAGTCCGAGCTCTGGAAACACCATATATTTT. The J gene is TRBJ1-3, the V gene TRBV12-3 or TRBV12-4; the D is unclear. Deletions cut 7 bases from V and 0 bases from J, with 16 bases between. The CDR3 runs to 16 residues.

This clonotype was found a few times. This chain links TRBV6-1 with TRBJ1-1; D is unclear. Germline V CDR1 and CDR2: MNHNS, SASEGT. This CDR3 has 13 residues. Trimming removed 5 bases at V and 0 bases at J, with 7 bases between. The chain's CDR3 is CASSPYMNTEAFF. The CDR3 DNA reads as TGTGCCAGCAGTCCCTACATGAACACTGAAGCTTTCTTT.

The chain couples TRBV6-5 to TRBJ1-3; D perhaps matches TRBD1 (5 bases). Germline V CDR1 and CDR2: MNHEY, SVGAGI. Trimming removed 0 bases at V and 2 bases at J, with 8 bases between. This CDR3 is built from 15 residues. CDR3 nucleotide sequence: TGTGCCAGCAGTTACTCCCAGGGTACTGGAAACACCATATATTTT. It translates to CASSYSQGTGNTIYF.

This clonotype occurred a few times. The chain is built from TRBV12-3 or TRBV12-4 and TRBJ2-1; TRBD1 agrees at 8 bases. V gave up 3 bases and J gave up 9 bases; unmatched junction bases: 7. This CDR3 contains 14 residues. CDR3 in DNA: TGTGCCAGCAGTTTCACAGGGGGGCTCCGTGAGCAGTTCTTC. This codes for CASSFTGGLREQFF.

This clonotype was picked up a small number of times. The V call is TRBV27, the J call TRBJ1-4, with a tentative D call TRBD1 (5 bases). The V end lost 8 bases, the J end lost 8 bases, and 15 bases lay between the germline ends. Germline V gene sequence: CDR1 MNHEY, CDR2 SMNVEV (reference sequence). This CDR3 region has 13 residues. The CDR3 here is CASGPGGREKLFF. The DNA of the CDR3 is TGTGCCAGCGGTCCCGGGGGTAGAGAAAAACTGTTTTTT.

The chain links TRBV29-1 to TRBJ1-2; D ambiguous. The germline gives CDR1 SQVTM, CDR2 ANQGSEA. V lost 0 bases and J lost 13, with 15 bases in between. This CDR3 has 12 residues. The CDR3, as DNA: TGCAGCGTTGAAGATCTGGGCATCAGTCCCACCTTC. Amino acid sequence: CSVEDLGISPTF. The full variable domain, completed using reference TRBV29-1 and TRBJ1-2, is SAVISQKPSRDICQRGTSLTIQCQVDSQVTMMFWYRQQPGQSLTLIATANQGSEATYESGFVIDKFPISRPNLTFSTLTVSNMSPEDSSIYLCSVEDLGISPTFGSGTRLTVV.

The V and J genes are TRBV20-1 and TRBJ2-6, with unresolved D. This CDR3 contains 13 residues. The V gene's germline CDR1 is DFQATT and CDR2 SNEGSKA (reference sequence). The V and J ends lost 3 bases and 1 base respectively, with 4 bases between them. CDR3 region: CSARRSGANVLTF. CDR3 in DNA: TGCAGTGCTAGGAGGTCTGGGGCCAACGTCCTGACTTTC.

The chain combines TRBV20-1 with TRBJ2-7; D could derive from TRBD1 or TRBD2 (6 bases each). Germline CDR1 is DFQATT and CDR2 is SNEGSKA (reference sequence). Trimming pared 7 bases from V and 3 bases from J, leaving 16 bases between. There are 13 residues in the CDR3. The CDR3 nucleotides are TGCAGTGGGGGGGCGGGGCCCCTCTACGAGCAGTACTTC. Encoded protein: CSGGAGPLYEQYF.

This clonotype was found a few times. The chain combines TRBV25-1 with TRBJ2-5; 8 bases match TRBD2. The J segment lost 4 bases and the V segment lost 5 bases, leaving 15 bases of the junction unmatched. The CDR3 loop spans 17 amino acids. The germline CDR1 and CDR2 sequences are MGHDK and SYGVNS. In DNA, the CDR3 is TGTGCCAGCAGTCCCCCAGGAGCGGGGGCCAGGGGAGAGACCCAGTACTTC. Translating gives CASSPPGAGARGETQYF.

CDR3 protein: CASSPRSSGAYEQYF. For the CDR3, the DNA is TGTGCCAGCAGCCCTCGGTCTAGCGGAGCCTACGAGCAGTACTTC. This sequence joins TRBV9 and TRBJ2-7, with TRBD2 matching 7 bases. The length of the CDR3 is 15 residues. Germline V gene sequence: CDR1 SGDLS, CDR2 YYNGEE. Trimming cost V 4 bases and J 2 bases; bases outside gene matches: 9.

At least ten counts were recorded for this clonotype. The junction departs from germline at one end; a sequencing error may be responsible. The gene calls are TRBV5-1 and TRBJ2-2, with TRBD1 identical over 9 bases. Germline V gene data show CDR1 as SGHRS and CDR2 as YFSETQ. CDR3 length: 15 residues. This CDR3 reads CASSLGQGSTGELFF. The CDR3 DNA follows: TGTGCCAGCAGTTTAGGACAGGGGAGCACCGGGGAGCTGTTTTTT.

The rearrangement uses TRBV24-1 and TRBJ1-5; a weak D match, TRBD1 (5 bases). Trimming removed 3 bases at V and 1 base at J, with 6 bases between. CDR1 and CDR2 from the germline V gene are KGHDR and SFDVKD. The CDR3 runs 14 residues. CDR3 nucleotides: TGTGCCACCAGTGATGGGGACAGCAATCAGCCCCAGCATTTT. Its protein is CATSDGDSNQPQHF.

The J gene is TRBJ2-4, the V gene TRBV4-3; 7 bases line up with TRBD2. With V trimmed by 1 base and J by 6 bases, 9 bases remained unmatched. CDR3 length equals 16 residues. Germline V gene lookup returns CDR1 LGHNA and CDR2 YSLEER. The CDR3 spells CASSQGSGRAVNIQYF. CDR3 sequence (DNA): TGCGCCAGCAGCCAAGGATCTGGGAGGGCGGTAAACATTCAGTACTTC.

This clonotype was counted many times. The chain links TRBV20-1 to TRBJ1-2; D possibly corresponds to TRBD1 (6 bases). The germline V gene has CDR1 DFQATT and CDR2 SNEGSKA (reference sequence). The CDR3 has 14 residues. Trimming cost V 3 bases and J 7 bases, with 18 bases left between them. The CDR3 sequence: CSARYYREASGYTF. The DNA for the CDR3 is TGCAGTGCTAGGTACTACAGGGAGGCTAGTGGCTACACCTTC.

This clonotype was seen only a few times. V usage is TRBV28 and J usage is TRBJ2-1, with TRBD2 matching 7 bases. CDR1 is MDHEN and CDR2 is SYDVKM in the germline V gene. Trimming took 4 bases from V and 3 from J; bases not matched to a gene: 9. The CDR3 sequence is 16 residues long. The CDR3 region has the DNA TGTGCCAGCAGTTCTTACCGCGGACTAGTCTACAATGAGCAGTTCTTC. It codes for CASSSYRGLVYNEQFF.

Many counts were recorded for this clonotype. This chain uses TRBV4-1 with TRBJ1-2, with TRBD1 as a possible D gene (5 bases). Germline CDR1 is MGHRA and CDR2 is YSYEKL. V lost 0 bases and J 8 bases, leaving 13 bases between the germline ends. The CDR3 has 14 amino acids. The CDR3 protein is CASSQDGTIQGYTF. As DNA, the CDR3 is TGCGCCAGCAGCCAAGATGGGACCATCCAAGGCTACACCTTC.

This clonotype was observed a handful of times. It may be a read error: a sequence one base away is much more abundant. This chain uses TRBV3-1 with TRBJ2-3; D gene uncertain. The CDR3 is 13 residues long. V lost 2 bases, J lost 0 bases, and 3 bases lay in between. Per germline, CDR1 LGHDT and CDR2 YNNKEL (reference sequence). CDR3 region: CASSQPSTDTQYF. In DNA form, the CDR3 reads TGTGCCAGCAGCCAACCTAGCACAGATACGCAGTATTTT.